The clone carrying this T cell receptor beta chain was picked up a small number of times. The table came from immunoSEQ multiplex PCR; TCRdb's copy has only in-frame clones and leaves some out. The sample shows some 87,000 clones, 70% to 90% of them seen only once. These data come from a study of blood T cell repertoires in COVID-19. Study in general: PBMCs, B-cell-depleted T cells, or T cells were the source of the cDNA or gDNA that made up the material.

Germline CDR1 MGHRA, CDR2 YSYEKL. The CDR3 is made up of 16 amino acids. V was trimmed by 0 bases and J by 2 bases, leaving 12 bases between them. The chain links TRBV4-1 to TRBJ2-3, with D unresolved. This clonotype was obtained from a human donor with COVID-19, enrolled during active disease. The donor label of this sample is uncertain. Sequencing was done on a sample of peripheral blood. CDR3 protein: CASSQDNKRYTDTQYF. CDR3 coding DNA: TGCGCCAGCAGCCAAGATAATAAGAGATACACAGATACGCAGTATTTT.